This TCR beta chain was observed in a study of T cell clusters in autoimmune cytopenias. Overall study: TRB sequencing had a median 51,575 reads and 2,500 or so distinct clonotypes per sample. General study points: The T cell clusters were defined only in silico, without experimental functional validation. Active autoimmune hepatitis patients had almost three-fold fewer exclusive TRB clusters than healthy donors. TRB repertoire shifts in secondary cytopenia and chronic lymphocytic leukemia mostly reflected lymphoma, not autoimmunity.

Looked up from germline, CDR1 is MNHNY and CDR2 is SVGAGI (reference sequence). This CDR3 is built from 14 residues. TRB was amplified by touch-down multiplex PCR, primer pools A and B combined. TCRdb reprocessed the multiplex PCR reads and keeps a single row for each CDR3 protein, giving no DNA. The clone table shows almost 6,000 distinct CDR3 sequences, with the ten largest holding more than 6.5%. As to this clonotype: Its matching antigen is unknown.

Approximately 40,000 genome equivalents of blood DNA were amplified for TRB. This TCR was recovered from a human donor with an autoimmune cytopenia or autoimmune hepatitis (not recorded which). The genes are TRBV6-6 and TRBJ2-2; the D call of TRBD1 rests on TCRdb alone, since no DNA is present to check it. Sequenced: peripheral blood. The CDR3 is CAGRGSWGTGELFF.